Only one count was recorded for the clone carrying this T cell receptor (beta chain). The antigen is unknown. Treatment of the sample: roughly 18 received Ad26.COV2.S at low or high dose, single or two shots; 5 received placebo; per-sample allocation not given. Samples came from day 63 after the first vaccine or placebo injection. In the vaccine, an Ad26 vector expressed the SARS-CoV-2 spike of the Wuhan strain. This sample was taken from a study of Ad26.COV2.S vaccination and SARS-CoV-2 variants. Study in general: Intramuscular Ad26.COV2.S at 5x10^10 or 1x10^11 viral particles.

Profiling relied on immunoSEQ multiplex PCR, and the TCRdb table lists in-frame clones only, not all of them. The data contain fewer than 500,000 clones, around nine tenths of them seen just once; the ten biggest clones take up 12%. Findings and caveats of the study: TCR breadth and depth analyses may have underestimated total T cell responses.

CDR3 length equals 16 residues. Trimming removed 0 bases from V and 1 base from J, with 10 bases in between. Per germline, CDR1 MDHEN and CDR2 SYDVKM. This chain links TRBV28 with TRBJ1-3, with unresolved D. The TCR originated in a person between 18 and 65 years old who received the Ad26.COV2.S COVID-19 vaccine or a placebo. Sample: peripheral blood, taken in a trial of Ad26.COV2.S vaccine versus placebo. The CDR3 spells CASSLWFGGSGNTIYF. CDR3 nucleotides: TGTGCCAGCAGTTTATGGTTTGGTGGATCTGGAAACACCATATATTTT.